This T cell receptor beta chain was sequenced for a study of blood T cell repertoires in COVID-19 (dated by TCRdb to the early 2020s). Regarding the research as a whole: The collaborator samples originated in the United States, Italy and Spain and spanned the acute and convalescent phases of COVID-19. The material from the prospective study consisted of cDNA or gDNA derived from T cells, B-cell-depleted T cells, or PBMCs. Subjects who had been exposed to COVID-19, were actively infected with it, or had recovered from it provided the deeply sampled blood TCRbeta repertoires that made up the dataset. The repertoires were released in a freely available public database meant as a resource for research on the immune response to SARS-CoV-2. The samples were drawn from the first 160 participants of the ongoing ImmuneRACE study and from more than 1,000 subjects provided by 6 global collaborators. A de-identified subject ID, COVID-19 status, age in years and sex were almost always included in the sample metadata. Where available, HLA class I and class II types were taken from metadata supplied by the sample provider and were not determined by assay-based typing.

A word on this clone: What antigen it recognizes has not been identified. Base qualities were left out, and no much larger clone turns up one base away. This specimen includes other DNA sequences encoding the same CDR3.

TCRbeta CDR3 regions were amplified from genomic DNA using the immunoSEQ Assay, a bias-controlled multiplex PCR. The paper's processing steps were these. The number of nucleated cells in each sample was estimated by amplification of reference gene primers within the assay. To quantify the absolute abundance of each unique TCRbeta CDR3 rearrangement, sequence reads were collapsed and filtered. For each sample, productive Simpson clonality was calculated as the square root of Simpson's diversity index over productive rearrangements. TCRdb took over this immuneACCESS table, retaining in-frame rearrangements with V and J assigned. Such tables are incomplete; in checked studies, under half of the missing clones stem from an unresolved V gene, and the remainder is unexplained. V and J calls and clone size are copied from that table; D and trimming were computed from the DNA. The sample profile shows 310,000 or so clones; approximately 90% of them were found once. Just under 9% of the sample lies in the top ten.

Counted from cysteine to phenylalanine, this CDR3 has 13 amino acids. CDR3 DNA is the only sequence kept; it has 39 bases, read in frame from the first base. Deletion took 2 bases off V and 7 bases off J, with a span of 8 bases between the germline ends. CDR1 and CDR2, per the germline V gene, are SNHLY and FYNNEI. Participants in the prospective study were aged roughly 18 to 100 years, lived in about two dozen United States geographic areas, and enrolled through a virtual design. In the prospective study, cohorts were assigned on the basis of participant-reported clinical history obtained from a screening survey and a study questionnaire. Recovered participants in ImmuneRACE Cohort 3 were defined as having two consecutive negative NP/OP PCR tests, clearance from a healthcare professional, or resolution of symptoms. Mobile phlebotomists in the prospective study collected whole blood, serum and a nasopharyngeal or oropharyngeal swab from every participant. Over a roughly 2-month period, participants in the prospective study had the option of providing additional blood draws and questionnaires. Prospective study blood samples were shipped either frozen or at room temperature before DNA extraction.

Findings and caveats that apply to the study as a whole: The amount of clinical and demographic metadata varied by source and participant and was provided uncurated.

Sequencing was done on a sample of PBMCs or T cells enriched from blood (not recorded which). The TCR was taken from a woman under 30 who had recovered from COVID-19. In this chain, TRBV2 is recombined with TRBJ1-4; no D gene call is confident. The CDR3 region reads CASSEQAGEKLFF. The bases read TGTGCCAGCAGTGAACAAGCGGGTGAAAAACTGTTTTTT.